This TCR beta chain was recorded in a study of vaccination effects on CD4 cells after COVID-19. V gave up 9 bases and J gave up 2 bases, with 16 bases separating them. The germline V gene has CDR1 SGHTA and CDR2 FQGNSA. This CDR3 has 14 amino acids. Points on this clone: What it recognizes is unknown.

Sequencing in the ViraFEST assay came after antigen-specific CD4+ T cells had been expanded with viral peptide pools, which were used to stimulate PBMC. The culture ran for 10 to 11 days, and then CD4+ T cells were isolated. The person's infection with SARS-CoV-2, confirmed by PCR, took place between March and December 2020. Produced via immunoSEQ multiplex PCR; TCRdb's table is partial and in-frame only. The table records nearly 45,000 clones, around 80% of them present only once. The clonotype was recovered from a human donor who had a prior SARS-CoV-2 infection. The rearrangement links TRBV7-2 to TRBJ1-2; D might be TRBD1 (5 bases). The sequencing used CD4+ T cells from PBMCs cultured with a peptide pool, collected before COVID-19 vaccination. CDR3 coding DNA: TGTGCCAGTTCGGGGCGGAGGCCCAACTATGGCTACACCTTC. Translated, it gives CASSGRRPNYGYTF.